Below are 18 T cell receptor beta chains sequenced from a single sample in a study of graft-versus-host responses after intestinal transplantation. These receptors have no identified antigens. Assay used: immunoSEQ multiplex PCR; TCRdb lists only in-frame clones, some missing. Among tens of thousands of clones, 90% to 95% were seen once, and the ten largest hold under 0.25%. Sequencing was performed on unstimulated CD8+ T cells sorted from spleen or lymph node cells, taken before transplant. Receptors originate from a human donor who was the organ donor for an intestinal transplant.

This chain uses TRBV9 with TRBJ2-7; the D gene could be TRBD1 or TRBD2 (6 bases each). Germline values: CDR1 SGDLS, CDR2 YYNGEE. CDR3 length equals 16 residues. With 0 bases removed from V and 0 bases from J, the gap between germline ends came to 13 bases. CDR3 sequence reads: CASSVGYGGTSYEQYF. The DNA of the CDR3 is TGTGCCAGCAGCGTAGGGTACGGGGGCACCTCCTACGAGCAGTACTTC.

V is TRBV4-1 and J is TRBJ2-7; TRBD2 matches 7 bases. Germline assignment: CDR1 MGHRA and CDR2 YSYEKL. J was trimmed by 0 bases and V by 1 base; bases with no gene match: 0. The CDR3 extends over 14 amino acids. CDR3 amino acids: CASSQAGGSYEQYF. The CDR3 nucleotides are TGCGCCAGCAGCCAAGCGGGGGGCTCCTACGAGCAGTACTTC.

This chain uses TRBV16 with TRBJ1-5; the D gene is possibly TRBD1 (5 bases). The CDR3 runs 15 residues. Germline CDR1 KGHSY, CDR2 FQNENV. Trimming cost V 5 bases and J 4 bases, with 15 bases left between them. This CDR3 reads CASSELAGPNQPQHF. CDR3 sequence (DNA): TGTGCCAGCAGCGAGCTGGCGGGGCCAAATCAGCCCCAGCATTTT.

The chain has TRBV7-3 and TRBJ2-1; 11 bases fit TRBD2. The germline V gene has CDR1 SGHTA and CDR2 FQGTGA. J gave up 7 bases and V 3 bases, and 5 bases lay outside the gene matches. CDR3 length equals 15 residues. The CDR3 region has the DNA TGTGCCAGCAGCTTCCTTAGCGGGGGGGCTAATGAGCAGTTCTTC. Translation: CASSFLSGGANEQFF.

This chain joins TRBV7-8 and TRBJ2-7; D remains ambiguous. The germline CDR1 and CDR2 sequences are SGHVS and FQNEAQ. V was shortened by 2 bases and J by 1 base, with 24 bases between the two germline ends. CDR3 size: 19 residues. The CDR3: CASSLYVTIPKSGSYEQYF. The CDR3, as DNA: TGTGCCAGCAGCTTATATGTGACAATCCCGAAAAGTGGGTCCTACGAGCAGTACTTC. Full variable domain (outside the CDR3, taken from reference TRBV7-8 and TRBJ2-7): GAGVSQSPRYKVAKRGQDVALRCDPISGHVSLFWYQQALGQGPEFLTYFQNEAQLDKSGLPSDRFFAERPEGSVSTLKIQRTQQEDSAVYLCASSLYVTIPKSGSYEQYFGPGTRLTVT.

The chain links TRBV27 to TRBJ2-3; D gene uncertain. Trimming removed 3 bases from V and 1 base from J, with 8 bases in between. The germline V gene encodes CDR1 MNHEY and CDR2 SMNVEV (reference sequence). The CDR3 spans 14 residues. CDR3 sequence (DNA): TGTGCCAGCAGTTTTGCGGTGGGCACAGATACGCAGTATTTT. This encodes CASSFAVGTDTQYF.

The chain is built from TRBV5-1 and TRBJ2-5; TRBD1 matches at 9 bases. Trimming took 5 bases from V and 1 from J; bases not matched to a gene: 6. The CDR3 is 15 residues long. Germline-derived CDR1 and CDR2 are SGHRS and YFSETQ. The CDR3 nucleotides read TGCGCCAGCAGTCGTACAGGGGGCATCCAAGAGACCCAGTACTTC. Translated, it gives CASSRTGGIQETQYF.

V usage is TRBV27 and J usage is TRBJ2-7, with D perhaps TRBD1 or TRBD2 (6 bases each). The CDR3 has 16 amino acids. Germline V lookup: CDR1 MNHEY, CDR2 SMNVEV (reference sequence). V was cut by 3 bases and J by 0 bases, with 15 bases left in between. The DNA of the CDR3 is TGTGCCAGCAGTTTCGGGGGCCCCAGGATCTCCTACGAGCAGTACTTC. The encoded protein is CASSFGGPRISYEQYF.

The J gene is TRBJ2-5, the V gene TRBV7-3; TRBD2 agrees at 10 bases. From germline, CDR1 is SGHTA and CDR2 FQGTGA. Trimming at V came to 6 bases and at J to 4 bases, leaving 8 bases not matched to a gene. The CDR3 length is 15 residues. Here the CDR3 DNA reads TGTGCCAGCAGTCTTAGCGGGGGGCTTTCAGAGACCCAGTACTTC. Its translation: CASSLSGGLSETQYF.

This rearrangement joins TRBV25-1 to TRBJ1-6, with D hard to call. This CDR3 contains 15 residues. V shed 0 bases and J shed 0 bases, with 3 bases lying between them. Germline loops: CDR1 MGHDK, CDR2 SYGVNS. CDR3 residues: CASSEYSSYNSPLHF. As DNA, the CDR3 is TGTGCCAGCAGTGAATACAGCTCCTATAATTCACCCCTCCACTTT.

CDR3 protein: CASSSHRLYEQYF. CDR3 nucleotide sequence: TGTGCCAGCAGTTCGCACAGGCTATACGAGCAGTACTTC. This sequence joins TRBV28 and TRBJ2-7; D perhaps matches TRBD1 (5 bases). The germline gives CDR1 MDHEN, CDR2 SYDVKM. This CDR3 has 13 amino acids. Trimming shortened V by 4 bases and J by 4 bases, and 11 bases separated the two germline ends.

V and J are TRBV4-3 and TRBJ2-7; no clear D. From germline, CDR1 is LGHNA and CDR2 YSLEER. With 0 bases removed from V and 2 bases from J, the gap between germline ends came to 11 bases. The CDR3 has 15 amino acids. CDR3 nucleotide sequence: TGCGCCAGCAGCCAAGATCAAATGGGGACCTACGAGCAGTACTTC. It yields the protein CASSQDQMGTYEQYF.

The V gene is TRBV25-1, the J gene TRBJ1-6; D not resolved. Germline V CDR1 and CDR2: MGHDK, SYGVNS. The CDR3 is 16 residues long. V shed 5 bases and J shed 0 bases, with 11 bases lying between them. CDR3 nucleotide sequence: TGTGCCAGCAGTTCATATAGTAGCTCCTATAATTCACCCCTCCACTTT. Translating gives CASSSYSSSYNSPLHF. The variable domain in full, completed from reference TRBV25-1 and TRBJ1-6, reads EADIYQTPRYLVIGTGKKITLECSQTMGHDKMYWYQQDPGMELHLIHYSYGVNSTEKGDLSSESTVSRIRTEHFPLTLESARPSHTSQYLCASSSYSSSYNSPLHFGNGTRLTVT.

V and J are TRBV13 and TRBJ2-7; 10 bases are shared with TRBD1. The J segment lost 4 bases and the V segment lost 3 bases, leaving 3 bases of the junction unmatched. Germline V lookup: CDR1 PRHDT, CDR2 FYEKMQ (reference sequence). CDR3 length: 14 amino acids. CDR3 sequence (DNA): TGTGCCAGCAGCTTTGGGACAGGGGTTTACGAGCAGTACTTC. Amino acids: CASSFGTGVYEQYF.

This clone appeared once. The CDR3 sequence: CASSQDLGIWTEAFF. CDR3 coding DNA: TGCGCCAGCAGCCAAGATTTGGGGATTTGGACTGAAGCTTTCTTT. This sequence joins TRBV4-3 and TRBJ1-1; the D is unclear. Trimming stripped 0 bases from V and 5 bases from J, with 13 bases between. The CDR3 sequence is 15 residues long. The V gene's germline CDR1 is LGHNA and CDR2 YSLEER.

In this sample, this clone turned up once. The genes are TRBV28 and TRBJ2-7; the D is unclear. The CDR3 spans 13 residues. Germline V gene sequence: CDR1 MDHEN, CDR2 SYDVKM. The V end lost 2 bases, the J end lost 2 bases, and 7 bases lay between the germline ends. The CDR3 DNA follows: TGTGCCAGCAGTTTAACACTAACCTACGAGCAGTACTTC. Translated, it gives CASSLTLTYEQYF.

The chain joins TRBV27 to TRBJ2-3; no definite D call. V lost 5 bases, J lost 4 bases, and 4 bases lay in between. Germline lookup yields CDR1 MNHEY and CDR2 SMNVEV (reference sequence). This CDR3 is built from 11 residues. The CDR3 DNA sequence: TGTGCCAGCAGTGCCTCAGATACGCAGTATTTT. It yields the protein CASSASDTQYF.

The rearrangement joins TRBV5-1 to TRBJ1-6, with 7 bases lining up with TRBD1. This CDR3 is 18 amino acids long. Germline CDR1 and CDR2: SGHRS and YFSETQ. Germline trimming cut 0 bases from V and 10 bases from J; bases unmatched to any gene: 16. The CDR3 sequence: CASSLGPLYDRVGSPLHF. CDR3 DNA sequence: TGCGCCAGCAGCTTGGGACCACTTTACGACAGGGTAGGGTCACCCCTCCACTTT.